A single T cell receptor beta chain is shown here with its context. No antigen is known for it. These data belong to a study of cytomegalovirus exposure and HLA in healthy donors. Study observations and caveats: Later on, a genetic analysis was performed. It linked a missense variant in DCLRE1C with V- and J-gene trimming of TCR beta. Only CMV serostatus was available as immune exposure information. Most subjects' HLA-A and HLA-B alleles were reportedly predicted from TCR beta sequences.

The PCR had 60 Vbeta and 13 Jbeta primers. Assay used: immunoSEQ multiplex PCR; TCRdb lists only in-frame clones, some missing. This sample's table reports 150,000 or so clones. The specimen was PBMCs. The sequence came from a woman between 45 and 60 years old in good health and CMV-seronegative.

CDR3 DNA sequence: TGTGCCAGCAGTTTATCATGGCGGCAGCCCCAGCATTTT. Protein product: CASSLSWRQPQHF. The chain uses TRBV27 and TRBJ1-5; D is unclear. The CDR3 contains 13 residues. With 0 bases removed from V and 7 bases from J, the gap between germline ends came to 7 bases. From germline, CDR1 is MNHEY and CDR2 SMNVEV (reference sequence).